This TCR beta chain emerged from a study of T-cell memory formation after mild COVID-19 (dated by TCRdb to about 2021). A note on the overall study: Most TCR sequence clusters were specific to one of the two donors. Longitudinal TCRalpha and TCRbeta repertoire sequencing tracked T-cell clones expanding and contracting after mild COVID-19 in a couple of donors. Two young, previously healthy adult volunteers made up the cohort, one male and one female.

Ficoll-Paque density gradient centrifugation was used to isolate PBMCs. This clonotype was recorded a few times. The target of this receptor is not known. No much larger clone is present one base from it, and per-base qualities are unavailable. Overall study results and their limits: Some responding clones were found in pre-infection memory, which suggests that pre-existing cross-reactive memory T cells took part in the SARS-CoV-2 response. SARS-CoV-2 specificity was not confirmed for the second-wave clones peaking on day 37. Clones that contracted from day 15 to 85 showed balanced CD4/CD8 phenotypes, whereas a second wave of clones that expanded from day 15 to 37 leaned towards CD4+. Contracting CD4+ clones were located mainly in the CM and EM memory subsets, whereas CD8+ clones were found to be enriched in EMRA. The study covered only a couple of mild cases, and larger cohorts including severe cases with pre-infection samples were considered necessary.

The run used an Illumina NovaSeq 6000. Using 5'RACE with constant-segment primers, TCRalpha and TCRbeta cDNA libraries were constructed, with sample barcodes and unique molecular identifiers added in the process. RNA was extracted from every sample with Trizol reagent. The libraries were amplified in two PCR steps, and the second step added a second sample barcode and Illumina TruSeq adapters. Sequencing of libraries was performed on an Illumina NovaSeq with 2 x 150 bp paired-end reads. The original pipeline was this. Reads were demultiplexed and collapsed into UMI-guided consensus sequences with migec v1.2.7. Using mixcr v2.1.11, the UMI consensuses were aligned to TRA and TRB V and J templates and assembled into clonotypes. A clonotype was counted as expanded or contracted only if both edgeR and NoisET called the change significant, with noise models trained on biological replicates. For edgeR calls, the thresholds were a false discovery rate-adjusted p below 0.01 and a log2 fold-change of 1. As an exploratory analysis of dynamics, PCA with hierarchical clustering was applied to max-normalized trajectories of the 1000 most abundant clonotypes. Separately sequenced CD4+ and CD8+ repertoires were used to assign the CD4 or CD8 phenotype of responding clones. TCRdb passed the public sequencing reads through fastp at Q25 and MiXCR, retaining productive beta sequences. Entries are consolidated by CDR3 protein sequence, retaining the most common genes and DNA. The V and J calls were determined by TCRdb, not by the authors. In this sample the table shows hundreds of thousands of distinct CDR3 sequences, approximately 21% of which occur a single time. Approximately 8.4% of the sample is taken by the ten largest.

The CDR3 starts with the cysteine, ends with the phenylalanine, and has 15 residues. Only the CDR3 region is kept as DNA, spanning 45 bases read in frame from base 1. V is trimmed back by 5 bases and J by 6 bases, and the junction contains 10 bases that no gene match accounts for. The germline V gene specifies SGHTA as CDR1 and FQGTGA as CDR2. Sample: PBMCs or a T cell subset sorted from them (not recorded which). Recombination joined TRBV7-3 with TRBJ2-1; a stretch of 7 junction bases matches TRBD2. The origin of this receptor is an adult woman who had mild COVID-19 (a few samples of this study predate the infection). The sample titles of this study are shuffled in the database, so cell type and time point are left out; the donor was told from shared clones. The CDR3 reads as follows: CASSLFVGGINEQFF. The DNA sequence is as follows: TGTGCCAGCAGCCTATTCGTCGGGGGGATCAATGAGCAGTTCTTC.